Listed here is a single TCR beta chain. Its antigen is still unknown. Between the trimmed V and J ends, which lost 5 bases and 11 bases, there was a span of 9 bases. From germline, CDR1 is PRHDT and CDR2 FYEKMQ (reference sequence). CDR3 length: 10 amino acids. TCRdb keeps only in-frame clones here, not all; method: immunoSEQ multiplex PCR. The table includes approximately 33,000 clones, 90% to 95% detected once. The source of the sample is a study of OX40 agonist ivuxolimab in advanced cancers. The study's findings and limits: Both CD4+ and CD8+ T cell populations in blood had undergone clonal expansion by week 6 at 0.1 to 3.0 mg/kg.

The sequence was obtained from an adult with an advanced solid tumor such as melanoma, head and neck, liver or kidney cancer. The rearrangement links TRBV13 to TRBJ1-1; unclear D gene. The sequencing here drew on CD4+ or CD8+ T cells sorted from blood, taken in a trial of the OX40 agonist ivuxolimab. DNA for the CDR3: TGTGCCAGCAGCCTCCTCGAGGCTTTCTTT. It codes for CASSLLEAFF.